The clone carrying this T cell receptor (beta chain) was seen ten or more times. Molecular barcoded adaptors covering alpha/delta and beta/gamma chains were used on roughly 400 ng RNA. TCRdb itself ran the reads through MiXCR, one entry per CDR3 protein. Here the sample spans about 46,000 distinct CDR3 sequences, approximately 19% being singletons. This entry belongs to a study of read filtering for tumor transcriptome and immune sequencing. The source of this sequence is a donor at least 40 years old with multiple myeloma. Sequencing used a population of CD138-negative cells sorted from bone marrow.

Written as DNA, the CDR3 is TGTGCCAGCAGTCACCAACCCGGGACAGGGGTCTACAATGAGCAGTTCTTC. Translating it yields CASSHQPGTGVYNEQFF. This chain joins TRBV7-9 and TRBJ2-1; TRBD1 agrees at 10 bases. V shed 6 bases and J 3 bases; nucleotides not matched to a gene: 11. The CDR3 length is 17 residues. Germline V lookup: CDR1 SEHNR, CDR2 FQNEAQ (reference sequence).